This T cell receptor beta chain appears in the sequencing data of a study of siplizumab effects on memory and regulatory T cells. Broader study findings: The authors mapped only a minor fraction of alloreactive clones to unstimulated subsets.

A note on this clone: Antigen unknown.

The CDR3 extends over 15 amino acids. V shed 8 bases and J shed 4 bases, with 19 bases lying between them. Germline-derived CDR1 and CDR2 are SGHTA and FQGTGA. The table came from immunoSEQ multiplex PCR; TCRdb's copy has only in-frame clones and leaves some out. The sample shows more than 75,000 clones, 95% to 97% of them seen only once. This chain joins TRBV7-3 and TRBJ2-3; D uncertain. Source material: naive CD4+ T cells sorted from blood. This clonotype was sampled from a human donor in good health. In DNA, the CDR3 is TGTGCCAGCTCGCGAAGGGCAGTTAACTCAGATACGCAGTATTTT. Its translation is CASSRRAVNSDTQYF. Based on the CDR3 plus reference TRBV7-3 and TRBJ2-3, the full variable domain is GAGVSQTPSNKVTEKGKYVELRCDPISGHTALYWYRQSLGQGPEFLIYFQGTGAADDSGLPNDRFFAVRPEGSVSTLKIQRTERGDSAVYLCASSRRAVNSDTQYFGPGTRLTVL.